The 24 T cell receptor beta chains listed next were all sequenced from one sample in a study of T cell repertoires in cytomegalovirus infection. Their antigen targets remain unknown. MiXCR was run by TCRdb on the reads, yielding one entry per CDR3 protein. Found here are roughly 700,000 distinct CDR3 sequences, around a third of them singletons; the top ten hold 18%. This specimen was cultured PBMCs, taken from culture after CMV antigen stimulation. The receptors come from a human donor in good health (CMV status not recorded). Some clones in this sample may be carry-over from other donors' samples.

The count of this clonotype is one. Here the CDR3 reads CASSLTSGGYQSSYNEQFF. As DNA, the CDR3 is TGCGCCAGCAGCCTAACTAGCGGGGGGTACCAAAGCTCCTACAATGAGCAGTTCTTC. The chain combines TRBV4-3 with TRBJ2-1, with 12 bases identical to TRBD2. This CDR3 comprises 19 residues. CDR1 and CDR2 (germline): LGHNA, YSLEER. With V trimmed by 4 bases and J by 0 bases, 10 bases remained unmatched.

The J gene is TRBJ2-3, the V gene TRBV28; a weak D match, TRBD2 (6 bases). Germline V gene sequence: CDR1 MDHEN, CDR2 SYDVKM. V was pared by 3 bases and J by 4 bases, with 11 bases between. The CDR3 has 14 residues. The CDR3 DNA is TGTGCCAGCAGTTTCCCTTCGGGGGCAGATACGCAGTATTTT. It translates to CASSFPSGADTQYF.

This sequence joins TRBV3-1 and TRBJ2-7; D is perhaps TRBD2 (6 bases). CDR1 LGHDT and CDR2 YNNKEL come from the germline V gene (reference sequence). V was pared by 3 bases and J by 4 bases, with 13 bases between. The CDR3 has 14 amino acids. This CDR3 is CASSQGGLHYEQYF. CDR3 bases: TGTGCCAGCAGCCAGGGGGGACTTCATTACGAGCAGTACTTC.

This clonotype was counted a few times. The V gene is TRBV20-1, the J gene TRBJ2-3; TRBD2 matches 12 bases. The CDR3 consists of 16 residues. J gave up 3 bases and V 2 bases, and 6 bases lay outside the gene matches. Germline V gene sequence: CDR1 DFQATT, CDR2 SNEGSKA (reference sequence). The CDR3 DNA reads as TGCAGTGCTAGACCCTGGACTAGCGGGGTTACAGATACGCAGTATTTT. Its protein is CSARPWTSGVTDTQYF.

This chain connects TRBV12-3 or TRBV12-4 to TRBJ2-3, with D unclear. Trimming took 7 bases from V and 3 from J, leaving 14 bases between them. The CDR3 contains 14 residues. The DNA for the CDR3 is TGTGCCAGCACCCGCAACCTGTTAACAGATACGCAGTATTTT. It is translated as CASTRNLLTDTQYF.

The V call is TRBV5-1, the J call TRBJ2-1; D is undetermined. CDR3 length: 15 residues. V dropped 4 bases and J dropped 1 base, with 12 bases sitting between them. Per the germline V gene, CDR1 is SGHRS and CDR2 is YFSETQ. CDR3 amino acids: CASSALYSSYNEQFF. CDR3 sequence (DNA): TGCGCCAGCAGCGCACTTTACTCTTCCTACAATGAGCAGTTCTTC. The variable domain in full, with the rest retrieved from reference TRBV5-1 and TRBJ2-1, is KAGVTQTPRYLIKTRGQQVTLSCSPISGHRSVSWYQQTPGQGLQFLFEYFSETQRNKGNFPGRFSGRQFSNSRSEMNVSTLELGDSALYLCASSALYSSYNEQFFGPGTRLTVL.

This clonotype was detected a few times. The CDR3 reads CASSVQGIVSTDTQYF. CDR3 DNA: TGTGCCAGCAGCGTGCAGGGGATAGTTTCCACAGATACGCAGTATTTT. This chain connects TRBV5-4 to TRBJ2-3; maybe TRBD1 (6 bases). V was clipped by 4 bases and J by 2 bases, with 17 bases between them. The CDR3 is 16 residues long. Germline V gene sequence: CDR1 SGHNT, CDR2 YYREEE (reference sequence).

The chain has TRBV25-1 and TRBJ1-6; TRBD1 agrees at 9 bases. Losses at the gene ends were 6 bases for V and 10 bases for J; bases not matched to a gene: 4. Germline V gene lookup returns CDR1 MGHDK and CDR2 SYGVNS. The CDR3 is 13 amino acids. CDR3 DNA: TGTGCCAGCAGACGGGACAGGGAATCACCCCTCCACTTT. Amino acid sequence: CASRRDRESPLHF.

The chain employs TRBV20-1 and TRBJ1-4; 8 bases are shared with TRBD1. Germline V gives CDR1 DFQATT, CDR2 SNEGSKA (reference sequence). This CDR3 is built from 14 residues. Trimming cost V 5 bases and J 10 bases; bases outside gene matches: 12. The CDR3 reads CSAQSGQDGRKLFF. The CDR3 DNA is TGCAGTGCTCAATCGGGACAGGATGGGAGAAAACTGTTTTTT.

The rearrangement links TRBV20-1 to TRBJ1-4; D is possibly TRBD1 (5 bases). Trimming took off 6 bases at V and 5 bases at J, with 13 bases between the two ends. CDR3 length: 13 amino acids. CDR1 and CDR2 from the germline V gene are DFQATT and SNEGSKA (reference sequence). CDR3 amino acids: CSAGTGQNEKLFF. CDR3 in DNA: TGCAGTGCCGGGACCGGCCAAAATGAAAAACTGTTTTTT.

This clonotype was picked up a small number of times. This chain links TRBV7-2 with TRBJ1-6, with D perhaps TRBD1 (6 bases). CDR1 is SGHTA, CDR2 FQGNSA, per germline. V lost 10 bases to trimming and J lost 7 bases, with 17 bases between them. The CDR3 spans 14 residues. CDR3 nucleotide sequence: TGTGCCACCTCAGGGACACTCTTCAATTCACCCCTCCACTTT. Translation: CATSGTLFNSPLHF.

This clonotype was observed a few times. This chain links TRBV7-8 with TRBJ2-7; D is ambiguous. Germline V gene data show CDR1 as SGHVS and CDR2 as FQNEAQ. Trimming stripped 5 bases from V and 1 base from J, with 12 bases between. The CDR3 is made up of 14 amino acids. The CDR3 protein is CASSPRAYSYEQYF. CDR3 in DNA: TGTGCCAGCAGCCCCAGAGCTTATTCCTACGAGCAGTACTTC.

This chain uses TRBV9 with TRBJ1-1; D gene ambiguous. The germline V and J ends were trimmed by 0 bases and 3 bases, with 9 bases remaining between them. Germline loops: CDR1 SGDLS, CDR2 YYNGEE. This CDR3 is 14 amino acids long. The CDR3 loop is CASSVVPRYTEAFF. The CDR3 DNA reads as TGTGCCAGCAGCGTAGTTCCCAGATACACTGAAGCTTTCTTT.

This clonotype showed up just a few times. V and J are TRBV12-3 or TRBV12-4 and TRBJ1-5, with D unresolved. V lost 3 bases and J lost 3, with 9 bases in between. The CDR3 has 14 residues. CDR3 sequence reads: CASSFSRYNQPQHF. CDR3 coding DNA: TGTGCCAGCAGTTTCAGTAGGTACAATCAGCCCCAGCATTTT.

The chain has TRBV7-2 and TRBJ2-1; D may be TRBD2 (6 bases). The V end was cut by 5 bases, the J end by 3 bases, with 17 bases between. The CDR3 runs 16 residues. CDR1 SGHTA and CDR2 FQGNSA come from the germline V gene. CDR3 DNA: TGTGCCAGCAGCCCAAGACGGACTACCAACTACAATGAGCAGTTCTTC. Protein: CASSPRRTTNYNEQFF.

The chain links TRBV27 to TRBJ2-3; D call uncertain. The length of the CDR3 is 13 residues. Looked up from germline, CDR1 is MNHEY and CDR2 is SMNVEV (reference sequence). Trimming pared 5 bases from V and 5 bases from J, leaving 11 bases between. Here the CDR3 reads CASSPLDRDTQYF. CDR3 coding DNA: TGTGCCAGCAGTCCCCTCGATCGAGATACGCAGTATTTT.

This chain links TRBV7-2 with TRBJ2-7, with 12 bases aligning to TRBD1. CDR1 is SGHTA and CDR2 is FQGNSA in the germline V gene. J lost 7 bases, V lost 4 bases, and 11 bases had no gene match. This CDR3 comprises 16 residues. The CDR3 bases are TGTGCCAGCAGCTGGGCACCGGGACAGGGGGCGGGGGAGCAGTACTTC. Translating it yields CASSWAPGQGAGEQYF.

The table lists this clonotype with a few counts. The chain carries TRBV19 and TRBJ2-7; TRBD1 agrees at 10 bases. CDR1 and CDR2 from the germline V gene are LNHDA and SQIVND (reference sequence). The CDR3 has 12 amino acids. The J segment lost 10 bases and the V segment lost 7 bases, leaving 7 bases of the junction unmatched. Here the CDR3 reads CASISGTGVQYF. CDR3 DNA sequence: TGTGCCAGTATCTCCGGGACAGGGGTTCAGTACTTC.

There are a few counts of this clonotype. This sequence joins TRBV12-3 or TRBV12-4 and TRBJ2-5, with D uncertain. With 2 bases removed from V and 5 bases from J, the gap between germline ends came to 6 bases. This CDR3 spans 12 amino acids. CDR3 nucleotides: TGTGCCAGCAGTTTAAAACGGGAGACCCAGTACTTC. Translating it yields CASSLKRETQYF.

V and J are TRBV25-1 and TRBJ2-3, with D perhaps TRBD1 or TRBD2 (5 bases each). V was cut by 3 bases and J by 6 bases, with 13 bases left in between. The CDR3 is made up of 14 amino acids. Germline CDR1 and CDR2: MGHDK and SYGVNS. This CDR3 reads CASSEITGLDTQYF. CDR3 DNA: TGTGCCAGCAGTGAGATAACGGGGCTGGATACGCAGTATTTT. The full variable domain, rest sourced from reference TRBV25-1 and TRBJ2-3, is EADIYQTPRYLVIGTGKKITLECSQTMGHDKMYWYQQDPGMELHLIHYSYGVNSTEKGDLSSESTVSRIRTEHFPLTLESARPSHTSQYLCASSEITGLDTQYFGPGTRLTVL.

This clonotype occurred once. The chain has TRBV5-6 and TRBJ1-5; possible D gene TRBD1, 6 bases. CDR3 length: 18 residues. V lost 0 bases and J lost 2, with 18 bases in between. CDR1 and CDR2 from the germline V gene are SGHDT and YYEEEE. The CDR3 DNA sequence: TGTGCCAGCAGCTTGGGCCGAACAGGGCTCGTTGGCAATCAGCCCCAGCATTTT. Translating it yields CASSLGRTGLVGNQPQHF.

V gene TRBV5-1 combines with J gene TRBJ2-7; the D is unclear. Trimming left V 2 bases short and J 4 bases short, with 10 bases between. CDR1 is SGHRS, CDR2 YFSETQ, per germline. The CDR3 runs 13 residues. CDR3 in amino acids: CASSLTSNYEQYF. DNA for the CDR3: TGCGCCAGCAGCTTAACATCAAATTACGAGCAGTACTTC. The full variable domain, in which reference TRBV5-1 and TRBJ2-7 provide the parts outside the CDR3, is KAGVTQTPRYLIKTRGQQVTLSCSPISGHRSVSWYQQTPGQGLQFLFEYFSETQRNKGNFPGRFSGRQFSNSRSEMNVSTLELGDSALYLCASSLTSNYEQYFGPGTRLTVT.

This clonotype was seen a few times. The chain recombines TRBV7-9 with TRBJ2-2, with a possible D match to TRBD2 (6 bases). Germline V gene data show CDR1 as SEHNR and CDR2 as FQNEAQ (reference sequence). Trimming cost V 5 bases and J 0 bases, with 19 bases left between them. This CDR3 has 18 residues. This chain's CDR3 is CASSHSTNWGANTGELFF. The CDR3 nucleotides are TGTGCCAGCAGCCACTCGACAAACTGGGGGGCGAACACCGGGGAGCTGTTTTTT.

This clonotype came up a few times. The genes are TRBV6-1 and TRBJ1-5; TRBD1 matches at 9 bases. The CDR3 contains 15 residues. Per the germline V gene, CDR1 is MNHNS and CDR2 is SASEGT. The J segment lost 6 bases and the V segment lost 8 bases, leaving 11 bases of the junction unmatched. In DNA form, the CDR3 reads TGTGCCAGCCAGCGGGACAGGGTCTCCGGTCAGCCCCAGCATTTT. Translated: CASQRDRVSGQPQHF.